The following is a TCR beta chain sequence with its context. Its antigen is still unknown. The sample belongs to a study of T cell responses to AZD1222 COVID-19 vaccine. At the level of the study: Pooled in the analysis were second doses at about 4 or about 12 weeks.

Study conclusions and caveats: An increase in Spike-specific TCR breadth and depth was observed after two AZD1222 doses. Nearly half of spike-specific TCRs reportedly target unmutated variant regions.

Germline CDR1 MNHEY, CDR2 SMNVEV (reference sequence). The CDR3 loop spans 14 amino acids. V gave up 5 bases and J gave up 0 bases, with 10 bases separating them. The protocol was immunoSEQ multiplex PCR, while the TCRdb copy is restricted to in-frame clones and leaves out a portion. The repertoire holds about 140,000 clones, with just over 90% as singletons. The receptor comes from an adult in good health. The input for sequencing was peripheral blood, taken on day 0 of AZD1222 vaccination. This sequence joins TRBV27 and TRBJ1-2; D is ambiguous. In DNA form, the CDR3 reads TGTGCCAGCAGTCCCCTAGGCCCTAACTATGGCTACACCTTC. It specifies CASSPLGPNYGYTF.